The 19 T cell receptor beta chains below were found in one sample sequenced in a study of preoperative IRX-2 immunotherapy in early breast cancer. This table comes from immunoSEQ multiplex PCR, and its TCRdb copy is limited to in-frame clones, with some not included. The sample shows about 45,000 clones, roughly 77% of them seen only once. Treatment here: preoperative locoregional IRX-2 cytokine immunotherapy. This specimen was tumor tissue, taken after IRX-2 immunotherapy. The receptors were gathered from a human donor with breast cancer.

This sequence joins TRBV5-1 and TRBJ2-5; TRBD1 or TRBD2 may be the D gene (5 bases each). From germline, CDR1 is SGHRS and CDR2 YFSETQ. V was cut by 3 bases and J by 5 bases, with 17 bases left in between. The CDR3 sequence is 15 residues long. The CDR3 here is CASSSGRQGQETQYF. The CDR3 DNA follows: TGCGCCAGCAGCTCGGGACGACAAGGGCAGGAGACCCAGTACTTC.

The chain recombines TRBV7-6 with TRBJ2-2; TRBD1 aligns across 7 bases. Germline lookup yields CDR1 SGHVS and CDR2 FNYEAQ. The CDR3 totals 16 residues. V was clipped by 3 bases and J by 0 bases; unmatched bases: 4. CDR3 bases: TGTGCCAGCAGCTTGGGACAGCTAGCGAACACCGGGGAGCTGTTTTTT. It encodes CASSLGQLANTGELFF.

The V gene is TRBV5-1, the J gene TRBJ2-1; TRBD2 agrees at 14 bases. Germline lookup yields CDR1 SGHRS and CDR2 YFSETQ. V shed 6 bases, J shed 5 bases, and the junction held 4 bases outside the gene matches. CDR3 length: 15 amino acids. CDR3 nucleotide sequence: TGCGCCAGCATGGGACTAGCGGGAGCTAACAATGAGCAGTTCTTC. Its protein is CASMGLAGANNEQFF.

The V and J genes are TRBV7-7 and TRBJ1-3; no clear D. CDR1 is SSHAT and CDR2 is FNYEAQ in the germline V gene (reference sequence). V lost 1 base and J lost 7, with 11 bases in between. The CDR3 spans 14 residues. CDR3 in amino acids: CASSLGGSINTIYF. Here the CDR3 DNA reads TGTGCCAGCAGCTTAGGGGGTTCTATCAACACCATATATTTT.

The chain has TRBV28 and TRBJ2-7; D is unclear. Germline lookup yields CDR1 MDHEN and CDR2 SYDVKM. Trimming stripped 3 bases from V and 2 bases from J, with 8 bases between. The CDR3 covers 13 residues. The CDR3 loop reads CASSFSGTYEQYF. CDR3 bases: TGTGCCAGCAGTTTCTCAGGTACCTACGAGCAGTACTTC.

The J gene is TRBJ1-2, the V gene TRBV18, with 10 nucleotides matching TRBD1. V lost 2 bases, J lost 2 bases, and 8 bases stayed unmatched. The CDR3 has 17 amino acids. Germline assignment: CDR1 KGHSH and CDR2 LQKENI. The CDR3 DNA sequence: TGTGCCAGCTCACCATCGGGACAGGGGCCATTCAACTATGGCTACACCTTC. Translation gives CASSPSGQGPFNYGYTF.

This clone was detected only once. The chain links TRBV7-4 to TRBJ1-2; 7 nucleotides match TRBD1. The J segment lost 4 bases and the V segment lost 5 bases, leaving 4 bases of the junction unmatched. Germline V gene sequence: CDR1 SGHVT, CDR2 SQSDAQ. The CDR3 sequence is 13 residues long. The CDR3 region is CASSPGQSYGYTF. The CDR3 bases are TGTGCCAGCAGCCCGGGACAGAGCTATGGCTACACCTTC. The variable domain in full, completed from reference TRBV7-4 and TRBJ1-2, reads GAGVSQSPRYKVAKRGRDVALRCDSISGHVTLYWYRQTLGQGSEVLTYSQSDAQRDKSGRPSGRFSAERPERSVSTLKIQRTEQGDSAVYLCASSPGQSYGYTFGSGTRLTVV.

This sequence joins TRBV18 and TRBJ2-4; D might be TRBD2 (5 bases). V was pared by 0 bases and J by 0 bases, with 6 bases between. CDR1 is KGHSH, CDR2 LQKENI, per germline. The CDR3 extends over 15 amino acids. CDR3 sequence: CASSPPAGAKNIQYF. CDR3 DNA: TGTGCCAGCTCACCACCGGCGGGAGCCAAAAACATTCAGTACTTC.

The rearrangement joins TRBV6-7 to TRBJ2-1; D may match TRBD1 or TRBD2 (6 bases each). TRBV6-7 is an open reading frame, and its role is uncertain. The CDR3 loop spans 19 amino acids. V lost 5 bases, J lost 7 bases, and 30 bases lay in between. CDR3 bases: TGTGCCAGCAGTGAGATGCGGGGCGGTGGTTCGGGGGCCCTTAATGAGCAGTTCTTC. Translation: CASSEMRGGGSGALNEQFF.

The chain carries TRBV19 and TRBJ2-3; D is uncertain. The CDR3 runs 15 residues. The germline V gene has CDR1 LNHDA and CDR2 SQIVND (reference sequence). V gave up 3 bases and J gave up 4 bases, with 14 bases separating them. The CDR3 is CASSISPSRADTQYF. The DNA for the CDR3 is TGTGCCAGTAGTATTAGTCCTTCTAGGGCAGATACGCAGTATTTT.

J is TRBJ2-4 and V is TRBV12-5, with a weak D call TRBD1 (6 bases). Germline V lookup: CDR1 LGHNT, CDR2 FRNRAP. The CDR3 is 17 residues long. The chain's CDR3 is CASTQAQGMVAKNIQYF. The DNA for the CDR3 is TGTGCCAGCACTCAAGCTCAGGGGATGGTGGCCAAAAACATTCAGTACTTC.

The chain is built from TRBV7-1 and TRBJ2-1, with TRBD2 matching over 8 bases. TRBV7-1 is placed among ORFs of uncertain function. J lost 3 bases, V lost 4 bases, and 5 bases had no gene match. The CDR3 runs 15 residues. Here the CDR3 DNA reads TGTGCCAGCAGCTTACGGACTAGCTACTACAATGAGCAGTTCTTC. This sequence encodes CASSLRTSYYNEQFF.

The gene calls are TRBV7-6 and TRBJ2-7; TRBD2 matches 11 bases. The CDR3 totals 15 residues. The germline V gene has CDR1 SGHVS and CDR2 FNYEAQ. With 5 bases clipped from V and 3 bases from J, the junction kept 6 bases outside the gene matches. The CDR3 DNA reads as TGTGCCAGCAGCCCCTCCGGGACTAGCGGCTACGAGCAGTACTTC. Amino acids: CASSPSGTSGYEQYF. Drawing the rest from reference TRBV7-6 and TRBJ2-7, the complete variable domain is GAGVSQSPRYKVTKRGQDVALRCDPISGHVSLYWYRQALGQGPEFLTYFNYEAQQDKSGLPNDRFSAERPEGSISTLTIQRTEQRDSAMYRCASSPSGTSGYEQYFGPGTRLTVT.

V and J are TRBV15 and TRBJ2-3, with 9 bases matching TRBD1. The germline gives CDR1 LNHNV, CDR2 YYDKDF (reference sequence). The junction had 3 bases not matched to a gene; V was cut back by 5 bases and J by 3 bases. The CDR3 loop spans 14 amino acids. The CDR3 protein is CATSGQGTTDTQYF. The CDR3 DNA sequence: TGTGCCACCAGCGGACAGGGGACGACAGATACGCAGTATTTT.

The CDR3 nucleotides are TGCGCCAGCAGCTTGGGTCGGGGCCACTATGGCTACACCTTC. Translation gives CASSLGRGHYGYTF. This sequence joins TRBV5-1 and TRBJ1-2, with a tentative D call TRBD1 (5 bases). Germline V gene sequence: CDR1 SGHRS, CDR2 YFSETQ. The CDR3 consists of 14 residues. Trimming cost V 0 bases and J 3 bases, with 9 bases left between them.

The chain is built from TRBV25-1 and TRBJ2-6; unclear D gene. Trimming left V 4 bases short and J 1 base short, with 8 bases between. The CDR3 contains 15 residues. Germline CDR1 is MGHDK and CDR2 is SYGVNS. The CDR3 is CASSVGVSGANVLTF. DNA of the CDR3: TGTGCCAGCAGTGTTGGGGTGTCTGGGGCCAACGTCCTGACTTTC.

The V and J genes are TRBV18 and TRBJ2-2; the match to TRBD2 covers 9 bases. The CDR3 spans 17 residues. V lost 2 bases, J lost 4 bases, and 8 bases stayed unmatched. Germline V gives CDR1 KGHSH, CDR2 LQKENI. The CDR3 nucleotides read TGTGCCAGCTCACCAGGCCAGACTAGCGGAGGCACCGGGGAGCTGTTTTTT. Translating gives CASSPGQTSGGTGELFF. The complete variable domain, with remaining parts taken from reference TRBV18 and TRBJ2-2, reads NAGVMQNPRHLVRRRGQEARLRCSPMKGHSHVYWYRQLPEEGLKFMVYLQKENIIDESGMPKERFSAEFPKEGPSILRIQQVVRGDSAAYFCASSPGQTSGGTGELFFGEGSRLTVL.

The covered CDR3 bases are TGTGCCATCAGTGAGCTGAGGACCGCGTCCGACGAGCAGTAC. Protein sequence: CAISELRTASDEQY. From start to end, the CDR3 is CAISELRTASDEQYF. This chain links TRBV10-3 with TRBJ2-7, with D hard to call. The read ends 1 residue shy of where the CDR3 ends; the end is completed using the germline J gene. Germline assignment: CDR1 ENHRY and CDR2 SYGVKD. The CDR3 covers 15 residues. V was clipped by 2 bases and J by 5 bases, with 16 bases between them.

J is TRBJ1-1 and V is TRBV5-1; the D gene is possibly TRBD1 (5 bases). Germline V gene data show CDR1 as SGHRS and CDR2 as YFSETQ. This CDR3 is 15 amino acids long. V gave up 0 bases and J gave up 1 base, with 10 bases separating them. For the CDR3, the DNA is TGCGCCAGCAGCTTGGGAGTAGGGGCGAACACTGAAGCTTTCTTT. Protein sequence: CASSLGVGANTEAFF.